This TCR beta chain was identified during a study of CD8 T cells in ankylosing spondylitis. This clonotype was detected a few times. TCRdb re-called the 5' RACE reads with MiXCR, one entry per CDR3 protein. The table shows under 200,000 distinct CDR3 sequences, with roughly 13% occurring only once. The specimen sequenced was blood, either unsorted or a sorted T cell fraction (not recorded which). The receptor comes from a female donor with ankylosing spondylitis or in good health (not recorded which).

The CDR3 DNA is TGTGCCAGCAGCCAGGTGGGCGGAAGAAACATTCAGTACTTC. This translates into CASSQVGGRNIQYF. The chain joins TRBV12-3 or TRBV12-4 to TRBJ2-4; D not certain. The CDR3 consists of 14 residues. Trimming removed 6 bases from V and 6 bases from J, with 15 bases in between.